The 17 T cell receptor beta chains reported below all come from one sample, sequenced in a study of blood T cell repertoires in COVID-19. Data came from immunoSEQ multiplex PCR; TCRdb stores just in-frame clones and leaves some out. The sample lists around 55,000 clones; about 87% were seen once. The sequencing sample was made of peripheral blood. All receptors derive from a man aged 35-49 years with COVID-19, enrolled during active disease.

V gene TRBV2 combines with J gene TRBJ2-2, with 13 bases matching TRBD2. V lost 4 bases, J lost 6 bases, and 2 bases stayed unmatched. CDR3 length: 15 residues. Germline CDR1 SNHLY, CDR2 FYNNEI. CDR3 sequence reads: CASSVGLAGAGELFF. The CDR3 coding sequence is TGTGCCAGCAGTGTCGGACTAGCGGGAGCCGGGGAGCTGTTTTTT.

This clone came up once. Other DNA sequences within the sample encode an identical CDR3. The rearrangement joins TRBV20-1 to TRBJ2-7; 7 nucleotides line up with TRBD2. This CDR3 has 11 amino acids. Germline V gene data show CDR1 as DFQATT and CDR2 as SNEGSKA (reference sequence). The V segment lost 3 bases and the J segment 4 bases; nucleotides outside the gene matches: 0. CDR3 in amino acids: CSARGGYEQYF. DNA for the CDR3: TGCAGTGCTAGGGGGGGGTACGAGCAGTACTTC.

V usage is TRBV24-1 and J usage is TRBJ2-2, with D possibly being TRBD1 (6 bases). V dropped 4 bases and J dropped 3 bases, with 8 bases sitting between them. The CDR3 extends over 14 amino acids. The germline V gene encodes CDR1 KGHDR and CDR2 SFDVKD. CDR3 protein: CATSEHRDTGELFF. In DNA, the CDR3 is TGTGCCACCAGTGAGCACAGGGACACCGGGGAGCTGTTTTTT.

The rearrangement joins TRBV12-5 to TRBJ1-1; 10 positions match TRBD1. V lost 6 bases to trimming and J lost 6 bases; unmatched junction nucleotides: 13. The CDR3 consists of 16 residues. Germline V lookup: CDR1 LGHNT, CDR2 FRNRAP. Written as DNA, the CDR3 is TGTGCTAGTGGAGACCGAATGACAGGGGGCATATCTGAAGCTTTCTTT. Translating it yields CASGDRMTGGISEAFF.

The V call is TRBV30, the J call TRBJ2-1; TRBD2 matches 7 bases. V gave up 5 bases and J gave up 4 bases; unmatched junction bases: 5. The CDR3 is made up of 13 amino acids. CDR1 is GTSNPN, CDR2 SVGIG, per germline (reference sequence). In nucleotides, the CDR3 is TGTGCCTGGGCCGGGGGGATATACAATGAGCAGTTCTTC. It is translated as CAWAGGIYNEQFF.

This CDR3 is CAWSVGGGNTDTQYF. The CDR3 region has the DNA TGTGCCTGGAGTGTTGGGGGGGGGAACACAGATACGCAGTATTTT. The chain is built from TRBV30 and TRBJ2-3, with 7 positions matching TRBD2. This CDR3 comprises 15 residues. Trimming cost V 0 bases and J 2 bases; bases outside gene matches: 5. Germline values: CDR1 GTSNPN, CDR2 SVGIG (reference sequence).

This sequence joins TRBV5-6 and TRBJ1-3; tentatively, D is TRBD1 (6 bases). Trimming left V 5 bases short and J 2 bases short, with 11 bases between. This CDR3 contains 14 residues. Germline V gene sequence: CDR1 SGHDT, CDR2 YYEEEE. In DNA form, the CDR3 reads TGTGCCAGCAGACAGGGCTGGACTGGAAACACCATATATTTT. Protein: CASRQGWTGNTIYF. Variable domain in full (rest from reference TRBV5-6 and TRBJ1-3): DAGVTQSPTHLIKTRGQQVTLRCSPKSGHDTVSWYQQALGQGPQFIFQYYEEEERQRGNFPDRFSGHQFPNYSSELNVNALLLGDSALYLCASRQGWTGNTIYFGEGSWLTVV.

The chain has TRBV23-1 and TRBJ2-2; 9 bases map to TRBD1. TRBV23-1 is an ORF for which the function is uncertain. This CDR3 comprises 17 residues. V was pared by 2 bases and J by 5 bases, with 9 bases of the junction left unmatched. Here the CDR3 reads CASSQSKGTGQTGELFF. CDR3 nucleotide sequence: TGCGCCAGCAGTCAAAGCAAGGGGACAGGGCAGACCGGGGAGCTGTTTTTT.

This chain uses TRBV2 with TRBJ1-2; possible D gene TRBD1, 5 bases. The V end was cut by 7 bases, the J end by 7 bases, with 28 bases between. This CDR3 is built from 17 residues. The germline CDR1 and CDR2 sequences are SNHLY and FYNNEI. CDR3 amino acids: CASTGETIWAGWRGYTF. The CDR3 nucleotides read TGTGCCAGCACGGGGGAGACGATTTGGGCAGGGTGGCGTGGCTACACCTTC.

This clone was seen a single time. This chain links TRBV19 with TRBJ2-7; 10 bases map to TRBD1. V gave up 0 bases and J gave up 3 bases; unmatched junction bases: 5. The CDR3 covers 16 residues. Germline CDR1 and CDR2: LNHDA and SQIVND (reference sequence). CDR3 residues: CASSIETGGGGYEQYF. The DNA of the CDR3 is TGTGCCAGTAGTATAGAGACAGGGGGCGGAGGCTACGAGCAGTACTTC.

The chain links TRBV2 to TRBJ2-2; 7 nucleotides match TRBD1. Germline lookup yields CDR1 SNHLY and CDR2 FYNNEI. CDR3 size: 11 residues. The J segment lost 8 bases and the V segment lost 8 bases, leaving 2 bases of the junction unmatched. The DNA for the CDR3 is TGTGCCAGCGACAGGGTTGGGGAGCTGTTTTTT. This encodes CASDRVGELFF.

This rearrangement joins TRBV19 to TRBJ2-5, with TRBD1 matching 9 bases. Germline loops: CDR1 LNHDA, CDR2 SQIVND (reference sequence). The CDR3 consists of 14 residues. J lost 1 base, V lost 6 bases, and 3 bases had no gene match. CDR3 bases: TGTGCCAGTAGAACGACAGGGGGCCAAGAGACCCAGTACTTC. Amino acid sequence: CASRTTGGQETQYF.

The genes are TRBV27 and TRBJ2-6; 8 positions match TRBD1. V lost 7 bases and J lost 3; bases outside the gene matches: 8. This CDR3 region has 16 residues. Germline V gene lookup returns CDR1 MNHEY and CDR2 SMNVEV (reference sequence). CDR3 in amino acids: CASTVQGGFGANVLTF. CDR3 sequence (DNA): TGTGCCAGCACTGTACAGGGGGGTTTTGGGGCCAACGTCCTGACTTTC.

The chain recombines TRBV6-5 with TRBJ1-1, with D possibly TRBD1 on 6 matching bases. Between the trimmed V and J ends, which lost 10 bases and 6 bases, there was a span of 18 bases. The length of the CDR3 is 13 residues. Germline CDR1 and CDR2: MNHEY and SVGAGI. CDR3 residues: CATRDWGRPEAFF. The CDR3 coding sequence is TGTGCCACCAGGGACTGGGGGCGACCTGAAGCTTTCTTT.

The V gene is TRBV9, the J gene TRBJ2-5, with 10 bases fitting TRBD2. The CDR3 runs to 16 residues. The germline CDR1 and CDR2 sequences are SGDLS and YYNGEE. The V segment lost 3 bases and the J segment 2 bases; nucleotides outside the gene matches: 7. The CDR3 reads CASSAEGLAAQETQYF. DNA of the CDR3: TGTGCCAGCAGCGCAGAAGGACTAGCGGCACAAGAGACCCAGTACTTC.

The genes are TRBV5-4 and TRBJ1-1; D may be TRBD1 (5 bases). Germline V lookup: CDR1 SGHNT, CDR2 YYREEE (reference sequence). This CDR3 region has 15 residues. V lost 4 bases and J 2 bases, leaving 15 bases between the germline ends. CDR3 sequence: CASSIQGQGNTEAFF. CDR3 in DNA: TGTGCCAGCAGCATCCAAGGGCAGGGCAACACTGAAGCTTTCTTT.

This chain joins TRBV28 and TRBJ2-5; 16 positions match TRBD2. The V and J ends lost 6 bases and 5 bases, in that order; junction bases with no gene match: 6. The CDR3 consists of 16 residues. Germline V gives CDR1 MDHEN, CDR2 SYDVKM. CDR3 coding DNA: TGTGCCAGCAGCCCGGGACTAGCGGGGGGGGTTGAGACCCAGTACTTC. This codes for CASSPGLAGGVETQYF.